The 32 T cell receptor beta chains in this list originate from one sample, sequenced in a study of shared clonotypes between healthy human individuals. Clones were read by immunoSEQ multiplex PCR, and TCRdb kept only the in-frame ones, dropping some. The sample has 650,000 to 700,000 clones; roughly 87% are singletons. Sequencing was done on a sample of memory CD8+ T cells from PBMCs. Subset reported: CD45RO+ cells pooled with CCR7-negative TemRA cells. All receptors derive from a man between 18 and 29 years old in good health. Some clones in this sample may be carry-over from other donors' samples.

The chain combines TRBV19 with TRBJ2-7; 7 bases match TRBD1. The length of the CDR3 is 14 residues. The germline gives CDR1 LNHDA, CDR2 SQIVND (reference sequence). Trimming removed 3 bases from V and 3 bases from J; junction bases left unmatched: 5. The CDR3 nucleotides are TGTGCCAGTAGTATGAGGACAGGTAGCTACGAGCAGTACTTC. The encoded protein is CASSMRTGSYEQYF.

The chain joins TRBV6-5 to TRBJ2-1; D tentatively reads TRBD1 or TRBD2 (5 bases each). Germline V gene sequence: CDR1 MNHEY, CDR2 SVGAGI. V was shortened by 6 bases and J by 0 bases, with 12 bases between the two germline ends. The CDR3 runs to 15 residues. The CDR3 DNA sequence: TGTGCCAGCAGCCCGGGGCGGCGCTCCTACAATGAGCAGTTCTTC. This codes for CASSPGRRSYNEQFF.

This clone came up once. This chain joins TRBV6-1 and TRBJ2-7; no reliable D call. The length of the CDR3 is 16 residues. The V gene's germline CDR1 is MNHNS and CDR2 SASEGT. The germline V and J ends were trimmed by 2 bases and 1 base, with 15 bases remaining between them. DNA of the CDR3: TGTGCCAGCAGTGAACATGTAAAGCCTAGGTCCTACGAGCAGTACTTC. This sequence encodes CASSEHVKPRSYEQYF.

This clone was recorded once. A read error may explain this, as a much larger clone is one base away. This chain links TRBV7-6 with TRBJ1-5; D uncertain. V was shortened by 1 base and J by 2 bases, with 3 bases between the two germline ends. Germline V gene sequence: CDR1 SGHVS, CDR2 FNYEAQ. The CDR3 is 13 residues long. As DNA, the CDR3 is TGTGCCAGCAGCTTAGAGCGCAATCAGCCCCAGCATTTT. Translated, it gives CASSLERNQPQHF.

This clone has only one observation. The rearrangement joins TRBV28 to TRBJ2-3; D unresolved. Trimming stripped 1 base from V and 7 bases from J, with 12 bases between. The CDR3 covers 14 residues. Germline CDR1 MDHEN, CDR2 SYDVKM. The CDR3 spells CASSLFQAINTQYF. DNA of the CDR3: TGTGCCAGCAGTTTATTTCAAGCGATCAATACGCAGTATTTT.

V and J are TRBV7-9 and TRBJ2-2; TRBD1 matches at 7 bases. The CDR3 has 15 residues. The germline CDR1 and CDR2 sequences are SEHNR and FQNEAQ (reference sequence). V lost 5 bases and J lost 7; bases outside the gene matches: 10. The CDR3 is CASSPKQGTNGELFF. The CDR3 DNA is TGTGCCAGCAGCCCAAAACAGGGGACCAACGGGGAGCTGTTTTTT.

The V gene is TRBV7-6, the J gene TRBJ2-7; tentative D call: TRBD2 (6 bases). This CDR3 has 12 amino acids. The V gene's germline CDR1 is SGHVS and CDR2 FNYEAQ. The V end lost 3 bases, the J end lost 6 bases, and 9 bases lay between the germline ends. CDR3 in DNA: TGTGCCAGCAGCTTTAACGGGGGCGAGCAGTACTTC. It translates to CASSFNGGEQYF.

The genes are TRBV27 and TRBJ2-1; no reliable D call. Germline V gene data show CDR1 as MNHEY and CDR2 as SMNVEV (reference sequence). Deletions cut 5 bases from V and 7 bases from J, with 18 bases between. The CDR3 is 15 residues long. CDR3 residues: CASSPGTGRKNEQFF. In nucleotides, the CDR3 is TGTGCCAGCAGTCCGGGTACTGGTCGTAAAAATGAGCAGTTCTTC.

The chain recombines TRBV27 with TRBJ2-3; D may be TRBD1 or TRBD2 (6 bases each). The CDR3 contains 16 residues. The V and J ends lost 2 bases and 3 bases respectively, with 15 bases between them. Per germline, CDR1 MNHEY and CDR2 SMNVEV (reference sequence). CDR3 bases: TGTGCCAGCAGTTTACGAGCCGAAGGGGGGACAGATACGCAGTATTTT. Translating it yields CASSLRAEGGTDTQYF.

Only one count was recorded for this clone. This rearrangement joins TRBV15 to TRBJ1-3, with D uncertain. This CDR3 is built from 15 residues. Between the trimmed V and J ends, which lost 0 bases and 0 bases, there was a span of 6 bases. Germline CDR1 LNHNV, CDR2 YYDKDF (reference sequence). The CDR3 loop is CATSRDQSSGNTIYF. Written as DNA, the CDR3 is TGTGCCACCAGCAGAGATCAAAGCTCTGGAAACACCATATATTTT.

This rearrangement joins TRBV7-9 to TRBJ2-1, with 10 bases aligning to TRBD2. V was clipped by 5 bases and J by 6 bases; unmatched bases: 7. This CDR3 spans 15 amino acids. Germline assignment: CDR1 SEHNR and CDR2 FQNEAQ (reference sequence). The CDR3 DNA sequence: TGTGCCAGCAGCCCCCGACTAGCGGGCTTCAATGAGCAGTTCTTC. It yields the protein CASSPRLAGFNEQFF.

The chain carries TRBV7-9 and TRBJ2-2, with TRBD1 identical over 8 bases. The J segment lost 3 bases and the V segment lost 3 bases, leaving 15 bases of the junction unmatched. CDR3 length: 19 amino acids. Germline loops: CDR1 SEHNR, CDR2 FQNEAQ (reference sequence). The CDR3 loop is CASSFPMGQGARYTGELFF. DNA of the CDR3: TGTGCCAGCAGCTTCCCGATGGGGCAGGGGGCTCGGTACACCGGGGAGCTGTTTTTT.

Comment on this clone: Other DNA sequences in this specimen translate into the identical CDR3. The chain uses TRBV9 and TRBJ1-5, with D possibly TRBD1 on 5 matching bases. This CDR3 spans 14 amino acids. The V end was cut by 4 bases, the J end by 1 base, with 9 bases between. CDR1 is SGDLS, CDR2 YYNGEE, per germline. CDR3 nucleotides: TGTGCCAGCAGCCCGGGGGGGAGCAATCAGCCCCAGCATTTT. This sequence encodes CASSPGGSNQPQHF.

The rearrangement links TRBV7-9 to TRBJ1-1, with a weak D call TRBD1 (5 bases). CDR3 length: 16 residues. CDR1 and CDR2 from the germline V gene are SEHNR and FQNEAQ (reference sequence). The V and J ends lost 4 bases and 3 bases respectively, with 18 bases between them. This chain's CDR3 is CASSSRQKIEDTEAFF. In DNA, the CDR3 is TGTGCCAGCAGCTCTCGACAGAAGATCGAGGACACTGAAGCTTTCTTT.

The J gene is TRBJ1-1, the V gene TRBV28; D perhaps matches TRBD1 (5 bases). Germline assignment: CDR1 MDHEN and CDR2 SYDVKM. The CDR3 extends over 16 amino acids. V lost 4 bases, J lost 2 bases, and 17 bases lay in between. CDR3 sequence: CASSSPTGPFNTEAFF. The DNA of the CDR3 is TGTGCCAGCAGTTCCCCTACAGGTCCCTTCAACACTGAAGCTTTCTTT. Together with reference TRBV28 and TRBJ1-1, the CDR3 gives the full variable domain: DVKVTQSSRYLVKRTGEKVFLECVQDMDHENMFWYRQDPGLGLRLIYFSYDVKMKEKGDIPEGYSVSREKKERFSLILESASTNQTSMYLCASSSPTGPFNTEAFFGQGTRLTVV.

The rearrangement links TRBV6-5 to TRBJ2-5; 8 nucleotides agree with TRBD2. Per germline, CDR1 MNHEY and CDR2 SVGAGI. The CDR3 extends over 15 amino acids. The V gene end was trimmed by 6 bases and the J gene end by 1 base; junction bases not matched to a gene: 7. In nucleotides, the CDR3 is TGTGCCAGCAGCCGGCGGGAGGCTATCCAAGAGACCCAGTACTTC. As protein: CASSRREAIQETQYF.

V is TRBV4-2 and J is TRBJ1-3, with 8 bases fitting TRBD1. From germline, CDR1 is LGHNA and CDR2 YNFKEQ. J lost 4 bases, V lost 3 bases, and 8 bases had no gene match. The CDR3 runs to 16 residues. DNA of the CDR3: TGTGCCAGCAGCCATTTGAGGCAGGGGGCAGGAAACACCATATATTTT. Its translation: CASSHLRQGAGNTIYF.

The chain joins TRBV27 to TRBJ2-1; D is perhaps TRBD2 (7 bases). Germline loops: CDR1 MNHEY, CDR2 SMNVEV (reference sequence). The CDR3 is 15 amino acids. V gave up 5 bases and J gave up 5 bases, with 16 bases separating them. CDR3 DNA: TGTGCCAGCAGTCCTAGGGGGGGGCCCCACAATGAGCAGTTCTTC. The encoded protein is CASSPRGGPHNEQFF.

This clone was detected once. This chain joins TRBV10-3 and TRBJ2-7, with D possibly matching TRBD2 (6 bases). The V gene lost 4 bases and the J gene lost 0 bases, with 13 bases spanning the gap. CDR3 size: 15 residues. Germline values: CDR1 ENHRY, CDR2 SYGVKD. The CDR3 is CAISASGGSSYEQYF. CDR3 DNA: TGTGCCATCAGTGCGTCCGGGGGAAGCTCCTACGAGCAGTACTTC.

The rearrangement joins TRBV19 to TRBJ2-1, with D possibly matching TRBD2 (6 bases). V was clipped by 8 bases and J by 8 bases, with 13 bases between them. The CDR3 consists of 12 residues. The germline CDR1 and CDR2 sequences are LNHDA and SQIVND (reference sequence). The CDR3 region has the DNA TGTGCCAGTTCACCAGGCGGGGATGAGCAGTTCTTC. Its protein is CASSPGGDEQFF. Full variable domain (outside the CDR3, taken from reference TRBV19 and TRBJ2-1): DGGITQSPKYLFRKEGQNVTLSCEQNLNHDAMYWYRQDPGQGLRLIYYSQIVNDFQKGDIAEGYSVSREKKESFPLTVTSAQKNPTAFYLCASSPGGDEQFFGPGTRLTVL.

This clone was detected only a few times. This specimen includes other DNA sequences encoding the same CDR3. The chain couples TRBV7-9 to TRBJ2-7, with no clear D. V dropped 2 bases and J dropped 0 bases, with 2 bases sitting between them. Germline V gives CDR1 SEHNR, CDR2 FQNEAQ (reference sequence). The CDR3 contains 12 residues. The CDR3: CASSLTSYEQYF. The CDR3 coding sequence is TGTGCCAGCAGCTTAACCTCCTACGAGCAGTACTTC.

A single count supports this clone. The chain combines TRBV7-2 with TRBJ2-7, with 9 nucleotides matching TRBD2. V shed 1 base and J 3 bases; nucleotides not matched to a gene: 4. The CDR3 totals 15 residues. Germline CDR1 is SGHTA and CDR2 is FQGNSA. In nucleotides, the CDR3 is TGTGCCAGCAGCTTAGTAGCGGGAGTAAACTACGAGCAGTACTTC. Translated, it gives CASSLVAGVNYEQYF.

The CDR3 DNA reads as TGTGCCAGCAGTCTTGGTGCCTACCTTTACAATGAGCAGTTCTTC. It codes for CASSLGAYLYNEQFF. The V and J genes are TRBV27 and TRBJ2-1; D unresolved. The V gene's germline CDR1 is MNHEY and CDR2 SMNVEV (reference sequence). Trimming pared 5 bases from V and 4 bases from J, leaving 15 bases between. This CDR3 contains 15 residues.

The V call is TRBV27, the J call TRBJ1-5; D unresolved. From germline, CDR1 is MNHEY and CDR2 SMNVEV (reference sequence). V dropped 4 bases and J dropped 7 bases, with 11 bases sitting between them. This CDR3 spans 13 amino acids. CDR3 residues: CASSSGSLQPQHF. The CDR3 nucleotides are TGTGCCAGCAGTTCTGGTAGCCTCCAGCCCCAGCATTTT.

The rearrangement uses TRBV6-5 and TRBJ1-5, with 8 bases aligning to TRBD1. Trimming cost V 6 bases and J 6 bases; bases outside gene matches: 10. This CDR3 has 15 residues. Germline V lookup: CDR1 MNHEY, CDR2 SVGAGI. The CDR3 nucleotides are TGTGCCAGCAGATTATTTCGGACAGGGAGTCAGCCCCAGCATTTT. Translating gives CASRLFRTGSQPQHF.

The chain links TRBV2 to TRBJ2-5; 8 bases map to TRBD2. This CDR3 contains 16 residues. J gave up 5 bases and V 1 base, and 9 bases lay outside the gene matches. The germline CDR1 and CDR2 sequences are SNHLY and FYNNEI. The CDR3 reads CASSEGTSPPTETQYF. The CDR3 DNA follows: TGTGCCAGCAGTGAAGGGACTAGCCCCCCGACGGAGACCCAGTACTTC.

The V and J genes are TRBV9 and TRBJ2-3; 9 nucleotides agree with TRBD1. This CDR3 region has 15 residues. The V segment lost 4 bases and the J segment 1 base; nucleotides outside the gene matches: 4. CDR1 and CDR2 from the germline V gene are SGDLS and YYNGEE. The CDR3 loop is CASSSRTGGTDTQYF. CDR3 in DNA: TGTGCCAGCAGCTCTCGGACAGGGGGCACAGATACGCAGTATTTT.

This chain uses TRBV4-3 with TRBJ2-7, with TRBD1 as a possible D gene (5 bases). The germline V gene encodes CDR1 LGHNA and CDR2 YSLEER. This CDR3 is 15 amino acids long. The V end lost 2 bases, the J end lost 5 bases, and 16 bases lay between the germline ends. CDR3 DNA sequence: TGCGCCAGCAGCCAACAGGGTGCTGGGCGTAACGAGCAGTACTTC. Translation gives CASSQQGAGRNEQYF.

The chain is built from TRBV4-2 and TRBJ2-7; D is perhaps TRBD2 (5 bases). Trimming took off 0 bases at V and 3 bases at J, with 15 bases between the two ends. From germline, CDR1 is LGHNA and CDR2 YNFKEQ. This CDR3 comprises 16 residues. In DNA, the CDR3 is TGTGCCAGCAGCCAAGAAAGGGAGACACTATTCTACGAGCAGTACTTC. This encodes CASSQERETLFYEQYF.

The chain has TRBV6-5 and TRBJ2-7; weak D call: TRBD1 (6 bases). Germline assignment: CDR1 MNHEY and CDR2 SVGAGI. The CDR3 is 14 residues long. V gave up 5 bases and J gave up 1 base, with 12 bases separating them. The CDR3 DNA follows: TGTGCCAGCAGTCAAGGGGGAGAATCCTACGAGCAGTACTTC. This gives the protein CASSQGGESYEQYF.

Comments on this clone: The sample has other DNA sequences that encode this CDR3 too. This chain uses TRBV19 with TRBJ2-2; unclear D gene. Trimming removed 3 bases from V and 2 bases from J, with 7 bases in between. Germline V CDR1 and CDR2: LNHDA, SQIVND (reference sequence). The CDR3 length is 14 residues. Here the CDR3 reads CASSIGANTGELFF. CDR3 DNA: TGTGCCAGTAGTATTGGAGCTAACACCGGGGAGCTGTTTTTT.

The V gene is TRBV2, the J gene TRBJ1-4; possible D gene TRBD1, 6 bases. Germline assignment: CDR1 SNHLY and CDR2 FYNNEI. The CDR3 is 15 residues long. V was shortened by 8 bases and J by 3 bases, with 16 bases between the two germline ends. In nucleotides, the CDR3 is TGTGCCAGCTCCAGACAGGTGGCTTCTAATGAAAAACTGTTTTTT. It yields the protein CASSRQVASNEKLFF.